The present T cell receptor beta chain was sequenced within a study of PD-1 blockade in classical Hodgkin lymphoma. The patients all showed relapse after autologous stem cell transplantation, while their brentuximab vedotin exposure varied. Under best response, outcomes were complete response, partial response or progressive disease. Only a few counts were recorded for this clone. The antigen remains unidentified. Looked up from germline, CDR1 is LGHNA and CDR2 is YNFKEQ. The CDR3 totals 15 residues. J was trimmed by 3 bases and V by 1 base; bases with no gene match: 2. Study results and limitations: Exclusion was applied to patients who started nivolumab under 1 year after ASCT. Compared with healthy donors, newly diagnosed patients reportedly showed lower baseline TCR diversity. TCR diversity rose significantly by C4D1 in CD4+ but not CD8+ cells.

Produced via immunoSEQ multiplex PCR; TCRdb's table is partial and in-frame only. The profile shows about 66,000 clones, about 70% of them singletons. The receptor's source is a human donor with classical Hodgkin lymphoma. The chain joins TRBV4-2 to TRBJ2-2; 7 nucleotides align to TRBD1. Sequenced here: peripheral blood mononuclear cells (PBMCs), sampled before the second cycle of nivolumab. In DNA, the CDR3 is TGTGCCAGCAGCCAAGCGCAGGGGGACACCGGGGAGCTGTTTTTT. Protein sequence: CASSQAQGDTGELFF.